Listed below are T cell receptor beta chains from one sample, sequenced in a study of blood T cells in healthy people across ages. TCRdb called the 5' RACE reads again in MiXCR, with one record for every CDR3 protein. Of 550,000 to 650,000 distinct CDR3 sequences listed, about 27% are singletons. The data were also submitted as part of a second study, on T cells of mothers and their children.

The sample was blood. The receptors come from a boy aged 2 to 10 in good health. The CDR3 runs from the conserved cysteine through the conserved F or W. Fields, in order: D gene, V gene, J gene, clone size, CDR3 DNA, CDR3 protein. The D gene is left open where the match is weak. Rows give clone size only sometimes, using once, few, many, or a class for an expanded clone.

>TRBD2|TRBV20-1|TRBJ2-1|few
TGCAGTGCTCTACTAGCGGGGTCCTACAATGAGCAGTTCTTC
CSALLAGSYNEQFF
>TRBD2|TRBV5-1|TRBJ2-7|many
TGCGCCAGCAGCTCTAGCGGGGGGGCCTACGAGCAGTACTTC
CASSSSGGAYEQYF
>NA|TRBV19|TRBJ2-2|many
TGTGCCACCCCTAACGGCGCGAACACCGGGGAGCTGTTTTTT
CATPNGANTGELFF
>TRBD1|TRBV7-9|TRBJ2-7|NA
TGTGCCAGCAGCATCCGGGACAGCAGCTCCTACGAGCAGTACTTC
CASSIRDSSSYEQYF
>NA|TRBV18|TRBJ1-1|NA
TGTGCCAGCTCACCAACGGGTCCCCCTGACACTGAAGCTTTCTTT
CASSPTGPPDTEAFF
>NA|TRBV6-2/TRBV6-3|TRBJ2-1|few
TGTGCCAGCAGAAAGACTGTGACCTACAATGAGCAGTTCTTC
CASRKTVTYNEQFF
>NA|TRBV20-1|TRBJ2-1|NA
TGCAGTGCTACCCAGCGGCAGTCAAGTACGAATGAGCAGTTCTTC
CSATQRQSSTNEQFF
>NA|TRBV30|TRBJ2-2|few
TGTGCCTGGAGTGTCCACTCTACCGGGGAGCTGTTTTTT
CAWSVHSTGELFF
>NA|TRBV11-2|TRBJ2-5|NA
TGTGCCAGCAGCATAATGCTAGGCCCAAGAGTCACCCAGTACTTC
CASSIMLGPRVTQYF
>NA|TRBV7-9|TRBJ1-2|NA
TGTGCCAGCAGCTTAGGGGGGATGGCCGATGGCTACACCTTC
CASSLGGMADGYTF
>TRBD2|TRBV4-3|TRBJ2-3|NA
TGCGCCAGCAGCCACTTAGCGGGAGGACGCACAGATACGCAGTATTTT
CASSHLAGGRTDTQYF
>TRBD2|TRBV10-3|TRBJ2-5|NA
TGTGCCACGACTAGCGGCCTTCAAGAGACCCAGTACTTC
CATTSGLQETQYF
>NA|TRBV20-1|TRBJ1-1|few
TGCAGTGCTAGAGATCCGGCGGGGGAAGGGCTGGGAGCTTTCTTT
CSARDPAGEGLGAFF
>NA|TRBV6-5|TRBJ2-7|many
TGTGCCAGCTCCGATCGCTACGAGCAGTACTTC
CASSDRYEQYF
>NA|TRBV7-9|TRBJ2-3|few
TGTGCCAGCAGCGTGAGAGTAGAAGATACGCAGTATTTT
CASSVRVEDTQYF
>TRBD2|TRBV5-1|TRBJ2-4|NA
TGCGCCAGCAGCTTGGAGTTACCGGGAGGGCCCTCTAGGACCAAAAACATTCAGTACTTC
CASSLELPGGPSRTKNIQYF
>NA|TRBV7-2|TRBJ2-5|NA
TGTGCCAGCAGCCACCAGTGGGAGTGGGCAGAGACCCAGTACTTC
CASSHQWEWAETQYF
>NA|TRBV6-5|TRBJ2-4|few
TGTGCCAGCAGTCGCTACGATGGGGTCGCCAAAAACATTCAGTACTTC
CASSRYDGVAKNIQYF
>TRBD1|TRBV10-3|TRBJ2-4|few
TGTGCCATCAGTGAGTCTGACAGGGAAGGGGCTCGAGCCAAAAACATTCAGTACTTC
CAISESDREGARAKNIQYF
>TRBD2|TRBV12-3/TRBV12-4|TRBJ2-1|few
TGTGCCAGCAGTCTCTTCGCGGGGGAGGGGGAGCAGTTCTTC
CASSLFAGEGEQFF